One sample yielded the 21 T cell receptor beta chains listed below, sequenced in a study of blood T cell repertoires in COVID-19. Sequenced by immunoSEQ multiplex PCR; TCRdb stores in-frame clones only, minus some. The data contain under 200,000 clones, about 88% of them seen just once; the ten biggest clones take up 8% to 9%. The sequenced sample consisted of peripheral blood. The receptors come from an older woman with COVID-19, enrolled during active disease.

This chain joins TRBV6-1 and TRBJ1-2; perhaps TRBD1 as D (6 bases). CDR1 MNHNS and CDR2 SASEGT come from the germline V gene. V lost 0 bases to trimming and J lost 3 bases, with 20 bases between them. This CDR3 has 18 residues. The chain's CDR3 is CASSEAWNRASRDYGYTF. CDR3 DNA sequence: TGTGCCAGCAGTGAAGCGTGGAACAGGGCATCTCGGGACTATGGCTACACCTTC.

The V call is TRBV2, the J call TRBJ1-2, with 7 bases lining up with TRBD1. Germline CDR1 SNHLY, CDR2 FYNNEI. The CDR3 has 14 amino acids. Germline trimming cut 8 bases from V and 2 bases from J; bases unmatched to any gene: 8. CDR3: CASHSQTGNYGYTF. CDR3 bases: TGTGCCAGCCATTCCCAGACAGGGAACTATGGCTACACCTTC.

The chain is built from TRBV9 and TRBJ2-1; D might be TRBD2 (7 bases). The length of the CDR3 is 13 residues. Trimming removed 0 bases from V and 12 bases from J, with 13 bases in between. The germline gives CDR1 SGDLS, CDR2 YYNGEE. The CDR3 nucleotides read TGTGCCAGCAGCGTAGCTCGGGGGGCCGCGCAGTTCTTC. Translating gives CASSVARGAAQFF. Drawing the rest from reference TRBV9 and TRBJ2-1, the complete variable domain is DSGVTQTPKHLITATGQRVTLRCSPRSGDLSVYWYQQSLDQGLQFLIQYYNGEERAKGNILERFSAQQFPDLHSELNLSSLELGDSALYFCASSVARGAAQFFGPGTRLTVL.

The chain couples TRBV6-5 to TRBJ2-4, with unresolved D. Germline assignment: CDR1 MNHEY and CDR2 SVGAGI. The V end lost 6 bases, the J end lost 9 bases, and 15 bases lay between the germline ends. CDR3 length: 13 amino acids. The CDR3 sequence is CASSSTVLRIQYF. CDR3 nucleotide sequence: TGTGCCAGCAGCTCAACGGTCCTTCGCATTCAGTACTTC.

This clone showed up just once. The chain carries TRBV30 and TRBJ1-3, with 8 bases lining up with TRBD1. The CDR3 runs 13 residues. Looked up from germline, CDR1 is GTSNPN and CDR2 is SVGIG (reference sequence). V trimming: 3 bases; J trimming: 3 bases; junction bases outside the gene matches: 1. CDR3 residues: CAWRGTGGNTIYF. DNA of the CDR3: TGTGCCTGGAGGGGGACAGGTGGAAACACCATATATTTT.

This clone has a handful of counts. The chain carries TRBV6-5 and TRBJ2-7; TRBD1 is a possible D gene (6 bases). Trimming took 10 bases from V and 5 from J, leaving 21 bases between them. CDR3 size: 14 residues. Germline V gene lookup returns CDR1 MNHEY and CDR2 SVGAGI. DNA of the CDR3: TGTGCCACCCAGGGCAGGGGCGAGGGGGACGAGCAGTACGTC. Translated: CATQGRGEGDEQYV.

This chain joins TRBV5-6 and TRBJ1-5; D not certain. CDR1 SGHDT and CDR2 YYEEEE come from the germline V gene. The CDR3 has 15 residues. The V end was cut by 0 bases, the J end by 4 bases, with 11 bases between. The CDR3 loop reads CASSLGLGQNQPQHF. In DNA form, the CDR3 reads TGTGCCAGCAGCTTGGGTCTTGGGCAAAATCAGCCCCAGCATTTT.

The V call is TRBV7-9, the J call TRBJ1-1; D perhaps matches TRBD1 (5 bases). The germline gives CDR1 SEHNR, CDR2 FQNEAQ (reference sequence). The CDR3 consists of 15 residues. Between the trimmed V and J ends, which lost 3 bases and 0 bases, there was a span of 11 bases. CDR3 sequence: CASSLRDGMNTEAFF. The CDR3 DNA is TGTGCCAGCAGCTTGCGGGACGGCATGAACACTGAAGCTTTCTTT.

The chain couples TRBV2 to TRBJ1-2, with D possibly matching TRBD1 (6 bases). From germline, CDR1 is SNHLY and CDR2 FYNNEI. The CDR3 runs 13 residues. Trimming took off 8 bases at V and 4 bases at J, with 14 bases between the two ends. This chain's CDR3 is CASRSGTIYGYTF. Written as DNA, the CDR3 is TGTGCCAGCCGCTCCGGGACAATCTATGGCTACACCTTC.

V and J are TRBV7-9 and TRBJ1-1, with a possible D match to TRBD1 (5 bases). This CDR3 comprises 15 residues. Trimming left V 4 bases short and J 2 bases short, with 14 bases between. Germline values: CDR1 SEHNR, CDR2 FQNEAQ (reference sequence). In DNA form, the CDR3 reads TGTGCCAGCAGCTCGCTGGACACCCTAAACACTGAAGCTTTCTTT. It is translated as CASSSLDTLNTEAFF.

CDR3 loop: CASKQANNEKLFF. CDR3 DNA sequence: TGTGCCAGCAAACAGGCTAACAATGAAAAACTGTTTTTT. This rearrangement joins TRBV25-1 to TRBJ1-4, with D possibly TRBD1 on 5 matching bases. The length of the CDR3 is 13 residues. Germline CDR1 reads MGHDK; CDR2 reads SYGVNS. The V end was cut by 7 bases, the J end by 5 bases, with 11 bases between.

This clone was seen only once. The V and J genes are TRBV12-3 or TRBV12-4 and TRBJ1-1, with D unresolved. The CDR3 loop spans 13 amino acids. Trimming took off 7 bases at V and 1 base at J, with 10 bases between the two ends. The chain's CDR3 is CASTLRRNTEAFF. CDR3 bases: TGTGCCAGCACCCTCCGGAGGAACACTGAAGCTTTCTTT.

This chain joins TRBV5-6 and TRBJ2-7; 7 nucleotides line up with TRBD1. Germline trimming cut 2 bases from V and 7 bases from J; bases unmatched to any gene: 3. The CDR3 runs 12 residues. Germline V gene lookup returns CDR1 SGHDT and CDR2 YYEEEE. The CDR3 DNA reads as TGTGCCAGCAGCTTTCAGGGGGATGAGCAGTACGTC. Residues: CASSFQGDEQYV.

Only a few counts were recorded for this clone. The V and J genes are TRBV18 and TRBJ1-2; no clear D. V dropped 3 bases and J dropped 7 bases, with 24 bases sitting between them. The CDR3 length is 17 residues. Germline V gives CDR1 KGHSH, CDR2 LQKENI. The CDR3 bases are TGTGCCAGCTCACCCCCTCCCCCACAGAGTGTGGATGGTGGCTACACCTTC. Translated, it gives CASSPPPPQSVDGGYTF.

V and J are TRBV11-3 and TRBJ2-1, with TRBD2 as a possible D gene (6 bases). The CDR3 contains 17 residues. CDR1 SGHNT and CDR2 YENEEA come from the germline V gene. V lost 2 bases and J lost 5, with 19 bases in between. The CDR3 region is CASSLKPGLGENNEQFF. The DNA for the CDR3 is TGTGCCAGCAGCTTAAAACCGGGACTGGGGGAGAACAATGAGCAGTTCTTC.

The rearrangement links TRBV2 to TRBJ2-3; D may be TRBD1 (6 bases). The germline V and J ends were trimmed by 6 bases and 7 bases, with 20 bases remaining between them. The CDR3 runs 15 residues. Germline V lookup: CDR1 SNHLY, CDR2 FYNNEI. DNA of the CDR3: TGTGCCAGCAGGCCCCGACAGGCTGCATTAAATACGCAGTATTTT. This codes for CASRPRQAALNTQYF.

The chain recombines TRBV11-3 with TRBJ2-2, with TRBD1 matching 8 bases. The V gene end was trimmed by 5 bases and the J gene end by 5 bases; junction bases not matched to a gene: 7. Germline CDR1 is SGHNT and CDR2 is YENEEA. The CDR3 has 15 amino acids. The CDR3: CASSPGTGKTGELFF. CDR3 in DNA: TGTGCCAGCAGCCCCGGGACAGGCAAGACCGGGGAGCTGTTTTTT.

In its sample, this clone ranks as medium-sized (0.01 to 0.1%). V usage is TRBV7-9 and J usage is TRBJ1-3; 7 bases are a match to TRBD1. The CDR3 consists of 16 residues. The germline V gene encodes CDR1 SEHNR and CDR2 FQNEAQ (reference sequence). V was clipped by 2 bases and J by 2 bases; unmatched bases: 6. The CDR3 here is CASSLSTGHPGNTIYF. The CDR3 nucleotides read TGTGCCAGCAGCTTATCGACAGGGCATCCTGGAAACACCATATATTTT.

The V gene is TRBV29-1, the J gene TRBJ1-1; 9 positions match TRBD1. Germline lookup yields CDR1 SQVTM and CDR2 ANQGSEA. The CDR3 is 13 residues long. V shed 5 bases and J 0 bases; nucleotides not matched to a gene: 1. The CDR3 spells CSVRTGVNTEAFF. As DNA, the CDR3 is TGCAGCGTTCGGACAGGGGTGAACACTGAAGCTTTCTTT.

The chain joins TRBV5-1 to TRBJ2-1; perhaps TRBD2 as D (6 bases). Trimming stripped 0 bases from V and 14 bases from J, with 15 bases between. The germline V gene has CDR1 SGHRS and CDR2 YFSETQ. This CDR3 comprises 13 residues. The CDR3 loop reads CASSLALPGVKFF. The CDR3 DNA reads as TGCGCCAGCAGCTTGGCCCTCCCGGGGGTAAAGTTCTTC.

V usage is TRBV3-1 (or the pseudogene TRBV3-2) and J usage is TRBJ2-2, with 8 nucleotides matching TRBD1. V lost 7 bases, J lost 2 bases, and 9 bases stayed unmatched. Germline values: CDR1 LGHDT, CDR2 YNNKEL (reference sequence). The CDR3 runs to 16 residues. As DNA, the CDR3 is TGTGCCAGCACCAGGGGCAGGGGGCCTAACACCGGGGAGCTGTTTTTT. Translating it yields CASTRGRGPNTGELFF.